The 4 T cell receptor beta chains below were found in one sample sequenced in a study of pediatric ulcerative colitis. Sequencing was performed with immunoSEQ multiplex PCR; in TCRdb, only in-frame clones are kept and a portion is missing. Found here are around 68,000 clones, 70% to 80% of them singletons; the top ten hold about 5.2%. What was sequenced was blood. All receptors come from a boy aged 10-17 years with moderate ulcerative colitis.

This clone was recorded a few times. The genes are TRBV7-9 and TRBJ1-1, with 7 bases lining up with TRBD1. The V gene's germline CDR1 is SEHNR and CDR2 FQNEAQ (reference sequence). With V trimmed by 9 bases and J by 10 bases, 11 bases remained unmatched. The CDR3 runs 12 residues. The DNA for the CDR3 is TGTGCCAGTCAGGAGGGGGCTTCTGTAGCTTTCTTT. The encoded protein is CASQEGASVAFF.

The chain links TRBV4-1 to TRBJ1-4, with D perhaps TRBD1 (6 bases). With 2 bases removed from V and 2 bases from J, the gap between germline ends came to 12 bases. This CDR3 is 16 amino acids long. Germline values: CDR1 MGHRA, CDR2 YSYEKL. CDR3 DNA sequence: TGCGCCAGCAGCCAACAGGGGTGGGGGACTAATGAAAAACTGTTTTTT. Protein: CASSQQGWGTNEKLFF.

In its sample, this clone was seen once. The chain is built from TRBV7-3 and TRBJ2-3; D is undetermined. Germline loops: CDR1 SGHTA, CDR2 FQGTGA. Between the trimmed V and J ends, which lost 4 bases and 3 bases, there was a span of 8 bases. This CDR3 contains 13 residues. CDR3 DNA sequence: TGTGCCAGCAGCTCATCATCTACAGATACGCAGTATTTT. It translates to CASSSSSTDTQYF.

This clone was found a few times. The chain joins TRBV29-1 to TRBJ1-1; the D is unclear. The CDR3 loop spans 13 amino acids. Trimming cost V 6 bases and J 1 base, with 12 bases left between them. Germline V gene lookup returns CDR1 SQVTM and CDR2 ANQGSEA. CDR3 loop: CSVCAQPNTEAFF. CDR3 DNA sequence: TGCAGCGTATGCGCACAACCGAACACTGAAGCTTTCTTT. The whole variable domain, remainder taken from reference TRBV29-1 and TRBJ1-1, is SAVISQKPSRDICQRGTSLTIQCQVDSQVTMMFWYRQQPGQSLTLIATANQGSEATYESGFVIDKFPISRPNLTFSTLTVSNMSPEDSSIYLCSVCAQPNTEAFFGQGTRLTVV.